This T cell receptor beta chain emerged from a study of shared clonotypes between healthy human individuals. As for the study in general: Each donor had three CD4 naive, three CD4 memory, two CD8 naive and one CD8 memory plate. Overall study findings and caveats: Sampling included only blood; tissue repertoires likely differ. Sorted-subset sequencing was shown by rarefaction to be incomplete despite large depth.

Only one count was recorded for this clone. Its antigen is currently unknown. CDR1 is LNHDA, CDR2 SQIVND, per germline (reference sequence). This CDR3 comprises 17 residues. Germline trimming cut 5 bases from V and 5 bases from J; bases unmatched to any gene: 11. Selected positively for CCR7 and CD45RO-negative, naive CD8 cells excluded terminally differentiated effector memory CD45RA+ cells. DNA at around 190 ng, 25,000 to 35,000 T cell genomes, went into sorted-subset replicate PCRs. Assay used: immunoSEQ multiplex PCR; TCRdb lists only in-frame clones, some missing. The sample lists around 1,900,000 clones, about 94% occurring once.

Sequencing was performed on naive CD8+ T cells from PBMCs. The J gene is TRBJ1-5, the V gene TRBV19; 11 bases align to TRBD1. The clonotype originates from a man between 18 and 29 years old in good health. Some clones in this sample may be carry-over from other donors' samples. The CDR3 DNA reads TGTGCCAGTAGTCCCTGGACAGGGGGCGGCGCAGATCAGCCCCAGCATTTT. The encoded protein is CASSPWTGGGADQPQHF.